What follows is one T cell receptor beta chain and its context. Two rounds of multiplex PCR amplified TCR beta CDR3 from genomic DNA. Amplification in first-round PCR relied on primers specific to each TRBV and TRBJ gene. MiXCR, applied by TCRdb to the multiplex PCR reads, yields one record per CDR3 protein. The table records about 16,000 distinct CDR3 sequences, under 55% of them present only once. This entry belongs to a study of prognosis after radiotherapy for stage I lung cancer. Researchers took around 6 milliliters of peripheral blood at each of two time points. V lost 10 bases, J lost 12 bases, and 27 bases lay in between. CDR1 and CDR2 (germline): MGHRA, YSYEKL. CDR3 length: 15 amino acids.

The chain is built from TRBV4-1 and TRBJ1-4, with TRBD1 as a possible D gene (5 bases). Sample: PBMCs, taken before or after stereotactic body radiation therapy (not recorded which). The TCR sequence derives from a donor at least 50 years old with non-small cell lung cancer. The chain's CDR3 is CAIMRHRDGDRELFF. In DNA, the CDR3 is TGCGCCATCATGCGACACCGGGACGGAGATAGGGAACTGTTTTTT.